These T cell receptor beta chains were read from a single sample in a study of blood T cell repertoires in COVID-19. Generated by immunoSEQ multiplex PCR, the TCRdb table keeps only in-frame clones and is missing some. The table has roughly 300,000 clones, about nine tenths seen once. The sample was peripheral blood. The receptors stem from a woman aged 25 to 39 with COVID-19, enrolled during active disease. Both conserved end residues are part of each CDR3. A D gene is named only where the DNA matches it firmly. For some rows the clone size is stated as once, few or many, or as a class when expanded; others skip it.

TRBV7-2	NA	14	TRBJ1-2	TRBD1	CASSFQGAGYGYTF	TGTGCCAGCAGCTTTCAGGGGGCCGGGTATGGCTACACCTTC
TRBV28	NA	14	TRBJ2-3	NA	CASPYPRDTDTQYF	TGTGCCAGCCCCTACCCCAGGGATACAGATACGCAGTATTTT
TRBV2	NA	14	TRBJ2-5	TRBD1	CARRTGENQETQYF	TGTGCCAGAAGGACAGGGGAGAACCAAGAGACCCAGTACTTC
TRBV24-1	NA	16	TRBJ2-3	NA	CATSDLGQGLEDTQYF	TGTGCCACCAGTGATTTAGGTCAGGGTTTGGAAGATACGCAGTATTTT
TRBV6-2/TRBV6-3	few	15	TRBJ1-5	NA	CASSRTEDSNQPQHF	TGTGCCAGCAGTAGGACGGAGGACAGCAATCAGCCCCAGCATTTT
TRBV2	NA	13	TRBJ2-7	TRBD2	CASSGGARYEQYF	TGTGCCAGCAGCGGGGGGGCCAGGTACGAGCAGTACTTC
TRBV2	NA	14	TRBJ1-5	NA	CASSSTGRNQPQHF	TGTGCCAGCAGTTCCACAGGGAGAAATCAGCCCCAGCATTTT
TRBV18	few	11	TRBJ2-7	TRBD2	CASSGGDEQYF	TGTGCCAGCTCAGGGGGGGACGAGCAGTACTTC
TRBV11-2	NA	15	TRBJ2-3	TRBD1	CASSYGTGGTDTQYF	TGTGCCAGCAGCTACGGGACAGGGGGCACAGATACGCAGTATTTT
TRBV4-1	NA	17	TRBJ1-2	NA	CASSQEYAGSTNYGYTF	TGCGCCAGCAGCCAAGAGTATGCAGGTTCGACCAACTATGGCTACACCTTC
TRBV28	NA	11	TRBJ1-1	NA	CASTHGTEAFF	TGTGCCAGCACCCACGGGACTGAAGCTTTCTTT
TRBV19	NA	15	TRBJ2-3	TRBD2	CASSILAGHRDTQYF	TGTGCCAGTAGTATCCTAGCGGGCCACCGAGATACGCAGTATTTT
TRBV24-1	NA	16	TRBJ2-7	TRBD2	CATSETSGSTTYEQYF	TGTGCCACCAGTGAGACTAGCGGGAGTACTACCTACGAGCAGTACTTC